This TCR beta chain was retrieved from a study of CD8 T cells in ankylosing spondylitis. TCRdb redid the calling of the 5' RACE reads with MiXCR, one entry per CDR3 protein. The sample records about 200,000 distinct CDR3 sequences, about 7% being singletons. This clonotype was detected many times. Its cognate antigen is unknown. J gave up 4 bases and V 5 bases, and 4 bases lay outside the gene matches. Germline loops: CDR1 SGDLS, CDR2 YYNGEE. The CDR3 spans 14 residues. Study-level points and caveats: Within matched ankylosing spondylitis synovial fluid, disease-linked clones were reportedly significantly enriched. A TCR beta motif of about eight highly homologous variants appeared characteristic of ankylosing spondylitis blood.

The sequence was collected from a male donor with ankylosing spondylitis. This rearrangement joins TRBV9 to TRBJ2-3, with 10 bases matching TRBD2. What was sequenced was blood, either unsorted or a sorted T cell fraction (not recorded which). The CDR3 spells CASRASGSSDTQYF. CDR3 nucleotides: TGTGCCAGCAGGGCTAGCGGGAGCTCAGATACGCAGTATTTT.